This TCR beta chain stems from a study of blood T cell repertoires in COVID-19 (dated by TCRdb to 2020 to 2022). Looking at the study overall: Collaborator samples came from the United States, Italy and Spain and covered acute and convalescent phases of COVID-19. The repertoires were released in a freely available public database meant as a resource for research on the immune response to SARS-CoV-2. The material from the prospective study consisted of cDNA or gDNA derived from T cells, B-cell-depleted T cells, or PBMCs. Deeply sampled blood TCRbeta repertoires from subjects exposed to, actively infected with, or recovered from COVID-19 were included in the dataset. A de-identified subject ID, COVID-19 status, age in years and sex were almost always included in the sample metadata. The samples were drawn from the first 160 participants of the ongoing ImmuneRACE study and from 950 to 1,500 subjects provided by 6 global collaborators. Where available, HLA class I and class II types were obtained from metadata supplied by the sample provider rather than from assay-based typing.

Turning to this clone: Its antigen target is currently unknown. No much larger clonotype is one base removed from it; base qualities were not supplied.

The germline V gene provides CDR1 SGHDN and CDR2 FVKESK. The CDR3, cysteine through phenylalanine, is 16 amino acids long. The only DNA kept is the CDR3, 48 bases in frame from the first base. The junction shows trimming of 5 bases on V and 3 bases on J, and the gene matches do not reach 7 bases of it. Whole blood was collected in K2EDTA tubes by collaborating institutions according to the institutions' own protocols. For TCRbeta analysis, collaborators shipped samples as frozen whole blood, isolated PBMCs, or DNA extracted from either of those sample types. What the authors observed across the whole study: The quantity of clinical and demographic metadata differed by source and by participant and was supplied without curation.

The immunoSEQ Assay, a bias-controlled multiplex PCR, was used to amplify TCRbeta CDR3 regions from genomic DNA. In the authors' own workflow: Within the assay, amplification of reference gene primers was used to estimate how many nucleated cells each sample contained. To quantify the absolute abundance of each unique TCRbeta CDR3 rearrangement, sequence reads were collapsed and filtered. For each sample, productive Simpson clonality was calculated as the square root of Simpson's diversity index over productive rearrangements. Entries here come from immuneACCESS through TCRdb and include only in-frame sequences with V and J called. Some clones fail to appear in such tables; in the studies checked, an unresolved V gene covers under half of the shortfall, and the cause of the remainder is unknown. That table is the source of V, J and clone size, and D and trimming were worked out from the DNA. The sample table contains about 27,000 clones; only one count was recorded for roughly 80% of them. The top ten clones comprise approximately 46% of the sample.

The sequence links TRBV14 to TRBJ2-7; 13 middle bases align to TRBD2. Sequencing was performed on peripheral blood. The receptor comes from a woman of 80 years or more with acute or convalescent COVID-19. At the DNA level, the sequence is TGTGCCAGCAGCAACGGACTAGCGGGAGTGGGCTACGAGCAGTACTTC. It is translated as CASSNGLAGVGYEQYF.